Sequencing of this T cell receptor (beta chain) was carried out in a study of OX40 agonist ivuxolimab in advanced cancers. Overall study: Ivuxolimab, an agonistic anti-OX40 (CD134) antibody, was given to patients. Study findings and constraints: Among the nonresponders, some also had low normalized T-cell clonal expansion. The study found that CD8+ T cells averaged more expanded clones than CD4+.

Autoimmune disease history or systemic immunosuppression was exclusionary. As regards this clone: The antigen is undetermined. Other DNA sequences in the sample encode the same CDR3.

Repertoires were generated with immunoSEQ multiplex PCR, while TCRdb's copy carries only in-frame clones and drops some. The top ten hold 0.2% to 0.3% of the sample, which has 60,000 to 100,000 clones, roughly 87% seen once. Specimen: CD4+ or CD8+ T cells sorted from blood, collected in a trial of the OX40 agonist ivuxolimab. The receptor was derived from an adult with an advanced solid tumor such as melanoma, head and neck, liver or kidney cancer.

CDR3 loop: CASSLGGPNYGYTF. The CDR3 coding sequence is TGTGCCAGCAGCTTAGGGGGGCCTAACTATGGCTACACCTTC. The V and J genes are TRBV13 and TRBJ1-2; D might be TRBD1 (5 bases). V was shortened by 0 bases and J by 0 bases, with 5 bases between the two germline ends. The CDR3 spans 14 residues. Germline V lookup: CDR1 PRHDT, CDR2 FYEKMQ (reference sequence).